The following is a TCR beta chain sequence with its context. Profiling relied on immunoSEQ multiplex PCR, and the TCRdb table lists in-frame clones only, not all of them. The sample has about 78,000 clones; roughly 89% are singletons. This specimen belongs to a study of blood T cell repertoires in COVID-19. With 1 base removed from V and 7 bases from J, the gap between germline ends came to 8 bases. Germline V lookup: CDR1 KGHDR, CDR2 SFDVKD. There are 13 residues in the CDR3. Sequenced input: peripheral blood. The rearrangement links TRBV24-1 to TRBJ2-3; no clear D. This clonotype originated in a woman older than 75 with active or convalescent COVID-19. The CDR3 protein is CATSDFLRNTQYF. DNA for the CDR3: TGTGCCACCAGTGATTTTCTGCGGAATACGCAGTATTTT.